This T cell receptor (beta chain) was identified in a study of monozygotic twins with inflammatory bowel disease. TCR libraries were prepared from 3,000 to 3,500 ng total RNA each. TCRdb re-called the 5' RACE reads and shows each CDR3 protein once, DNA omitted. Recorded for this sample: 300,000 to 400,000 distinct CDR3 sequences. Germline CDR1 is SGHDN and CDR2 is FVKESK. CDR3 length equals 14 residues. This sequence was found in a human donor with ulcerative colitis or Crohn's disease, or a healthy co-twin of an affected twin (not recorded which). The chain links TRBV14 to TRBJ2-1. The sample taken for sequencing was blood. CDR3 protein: CASSQDRPYNEQFF.